This entry lists 5 T cell receptor beta chains sequenced from one sample in a study of blood T cell repertoires in COVID-19. The table came from immunoSEQ multiplex PCR; TCRdb's copy has only in-frame clones and leaves some out. This sample has around 110,000 clones, with about nine tenths found just once. Input material: peripheral blood. These TCRs come from a human donor with active COVID-19. The donor label of this sample is uncertain.

CDR3 in amino acids: CASSLDRGGYEQYF. Here the CDR3 DNA reads TGCGCCAGCAGCCTCGACAGGGGGGGGTACGAGCAGTACTTC. The chain is built from TRBV5-1 and TRBJ2-7; 9 nucleotides agree with TRBD1. There are 14 residues in the CDR3. The J segment lost 4 bases and the V segment lost 4 bases, leaving 6 bases of the junction unmatched. Per the germline V gene, CDR1 is SGHRS and CDR2 is YFSETQ. Full variable domain (remainder filled in from reference TRBV5-1 and TRBJ2-7): KAGVTQTPRYLIKTRGQQVTLSCSPISGHRSVSWYQQTPGQGLQFLFEYFSETQRNKGNFPGRFSGRQFSNSRSEMNVSTLELGDSALYLCASSLDRGGYEQYFGPGTRLTVT.

The V and J genes are TRBV15 and TRBJ1-1; no clear D gene. The CDR3 is 13 amino acids. Trimming cost V 4 bases and J 1 base, with 7 bases left between them. The germline gives CDR1 LNHNV, CDR2 YYDKDF (reference sequence). In DNA, the CDR3 is TGTGCCACCAGCACAACAGAGAACACTGAAGCTTTCTTT. Translated, it gives CATSTTENTEAFF.

The chain combines TRBV27 with TRBJ1-5; maybe TRBD1 (6 bases). This CDR3 contains 12 residues. Germline values: CDR1 MNHEY, CDR2 SMNVEV (reference sequence). V was clipped by 6 bases and J by 6 bases, with 9 bases between them. Here the CDR3 reads CASSFRGQPQHF. CDR3 bases: TGTGCCAGCAGCTTCAGGGGTCAGCCCCAGCATTTT.

This chain links TRBV4-2 with TRBJ2-2; 10 bases are a match to TRBD2. The CDR3 spans 17 residues. The trim removed 4 bases at V and 7 bases at J, leaving 12 bases unmatched. Germline V lookup: CDR1 LGHNA, CDR2 YNFKEQ. The CDR3: CASSPLSGGAVGGELFF. CDR3 sequence (DNA): TGTGCCAGCAGCCCTTTGAGCGGGGGGGCCGTGGGCGGGGAGCTGTTTTTT.

V and J are TRBV7-6 and TRBJ1-6; 7 bases match TRBD1. CDR1 and CDR2 from the germline V gene are SGHVS and FNYEAQ. With V trimmed by 4 bases and J by 7 bases, 16 bases remained unmatched. The CDR3 covers 18 residues. CDR3 residues: CASSSKYRRDSQNSPLHF. CDR3 nucleotide sequence: TGTGCCAGCAGCTCCAAATACAGGAGGGACAGTCAGAATTCACCCCTCCACTTT.